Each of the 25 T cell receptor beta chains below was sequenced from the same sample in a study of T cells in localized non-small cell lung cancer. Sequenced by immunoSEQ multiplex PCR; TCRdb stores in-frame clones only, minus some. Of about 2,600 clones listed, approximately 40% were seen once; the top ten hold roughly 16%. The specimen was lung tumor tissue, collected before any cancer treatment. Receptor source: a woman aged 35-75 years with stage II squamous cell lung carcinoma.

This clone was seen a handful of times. DNA for the CDR3: TGTGCCATCAGTGAGGCGGACAGGGTGGGTGGCTACACCTTC. The encoded protein is CAISEADRVGGYTF. J is TRBJ1-2 and V is TRBV10-3; 8 bases line up with TRBD1. V shed 2 bases, J shed 7 bases, and the junction held 6 bases outside the gene matches. The CDR3 has 14 residues. Germline V gene sequence: CDR1 ENHRY, CDR2 SYGVKD.

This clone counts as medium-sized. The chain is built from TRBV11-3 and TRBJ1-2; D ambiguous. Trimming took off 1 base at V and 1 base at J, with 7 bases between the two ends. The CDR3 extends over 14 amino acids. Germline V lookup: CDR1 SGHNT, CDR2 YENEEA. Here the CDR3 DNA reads TGTGCCAGCAGCTTAGGTAACCTTAACTATGGCTACACCTTC. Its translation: CASSLGNLNYGYTF.

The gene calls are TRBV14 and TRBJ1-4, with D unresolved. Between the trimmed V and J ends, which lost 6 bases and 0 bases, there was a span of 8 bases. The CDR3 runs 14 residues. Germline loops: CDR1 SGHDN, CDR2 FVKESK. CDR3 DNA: TGTGCCAGCAGTCCCTACGCAACTAATGAAAAACTGTTTTTT. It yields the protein CASSPYATNEKLFF.

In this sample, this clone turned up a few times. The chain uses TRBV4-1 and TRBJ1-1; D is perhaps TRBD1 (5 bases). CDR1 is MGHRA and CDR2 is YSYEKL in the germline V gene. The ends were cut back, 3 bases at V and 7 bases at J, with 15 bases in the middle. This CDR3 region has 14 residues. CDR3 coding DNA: TGCGCCAGCAGCCAGACAGCCGAAGCGCGTGAAGCTTTCTTT. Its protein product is CASSQTAEAREAFF.

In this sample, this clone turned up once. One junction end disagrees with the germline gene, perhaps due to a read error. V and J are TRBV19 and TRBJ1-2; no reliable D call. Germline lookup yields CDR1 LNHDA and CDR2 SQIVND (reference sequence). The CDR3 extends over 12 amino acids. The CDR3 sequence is CASSLDLRGYTF. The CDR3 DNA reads TGTGCCAGTAGTTTAGACCTGCGTGGCTACACCTTC.

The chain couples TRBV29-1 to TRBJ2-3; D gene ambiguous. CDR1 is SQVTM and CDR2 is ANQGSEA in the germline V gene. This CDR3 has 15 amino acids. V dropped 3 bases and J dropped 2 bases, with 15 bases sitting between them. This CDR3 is CSVDYRPFNTDTQYF. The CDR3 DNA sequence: TGCAGCGTTGACTACCGACCTTTCAACACAGATACGCAGTATTTT.

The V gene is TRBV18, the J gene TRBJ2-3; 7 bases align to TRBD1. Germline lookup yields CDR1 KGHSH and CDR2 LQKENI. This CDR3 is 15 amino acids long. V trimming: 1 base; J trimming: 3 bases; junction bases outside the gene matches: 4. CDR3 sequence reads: CASSPQGAGTDTQYF. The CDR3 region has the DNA TGTGCCAGCTCACCACAGGGGGCGGGTACAGATACGCAGTATTTT.

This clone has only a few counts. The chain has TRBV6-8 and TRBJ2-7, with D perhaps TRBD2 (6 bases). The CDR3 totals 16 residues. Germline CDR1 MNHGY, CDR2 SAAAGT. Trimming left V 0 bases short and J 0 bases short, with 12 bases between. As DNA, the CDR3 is TGTGCCAGCAGTTACTCTTCCGGGACTCACTCCTACGAGCAGTACTTC. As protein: CASSYSSGTHSYEQYF.

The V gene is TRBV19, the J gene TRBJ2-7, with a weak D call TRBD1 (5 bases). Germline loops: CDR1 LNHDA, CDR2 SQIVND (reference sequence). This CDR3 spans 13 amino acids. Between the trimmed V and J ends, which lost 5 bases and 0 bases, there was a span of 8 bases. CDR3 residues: CASSRQISYEQYF. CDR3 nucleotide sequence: TGTGCCAGTAGTCGACAGATCTCCTACGAGCAGTACTTC.

CDR3 sequence: CASSASQGNYGYTF. In DNA form, the CDR3 reads TGTGCCAGCAGCGCGTCCCAGGGTAACTATGGCTACACCTTC. This chain connects TRBV11-3 to TRBJ1-2; perhaps TRBD1 as D (5 bases). Deletions cut 5 bases from V and 1 base from J, with 11 bases between. This CDR3 is built from 14 residues. Germline V gene lookup returns CDR1 SGHNT and CDR2 YENEEA.

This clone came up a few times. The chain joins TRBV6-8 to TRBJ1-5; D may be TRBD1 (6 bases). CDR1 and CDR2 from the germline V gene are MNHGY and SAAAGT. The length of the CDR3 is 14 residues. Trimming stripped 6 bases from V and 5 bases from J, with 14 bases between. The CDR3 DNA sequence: TGTGCCAGCAGAGACGGGGGCCTCTATCAGCCCCAGCATTTT. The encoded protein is CASRDGGLYQPQHF.

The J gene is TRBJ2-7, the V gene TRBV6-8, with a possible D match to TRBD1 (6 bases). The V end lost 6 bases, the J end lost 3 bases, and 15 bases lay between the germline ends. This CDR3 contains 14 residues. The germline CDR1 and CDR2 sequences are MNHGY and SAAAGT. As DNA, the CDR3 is TGTGCCAGCAGCCCAGTCCCAGGGGACTACGAGCAGTACTTC. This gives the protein CASSPVPGDYEQYF.

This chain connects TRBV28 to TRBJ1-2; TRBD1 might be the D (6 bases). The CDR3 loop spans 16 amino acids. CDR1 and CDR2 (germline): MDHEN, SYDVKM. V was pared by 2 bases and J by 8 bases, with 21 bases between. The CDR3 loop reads CASSLQVLGAVEGYTF. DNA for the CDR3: TGTGCCAGCAGTTTACAGGTCCTGGGGGCCGTGGAGGGCTACACCTTC.

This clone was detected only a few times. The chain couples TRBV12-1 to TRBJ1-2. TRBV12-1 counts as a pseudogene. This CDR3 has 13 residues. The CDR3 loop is CASRMSRDYGYTF. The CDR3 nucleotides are TGTGCCAGCAGGATGAGCAGAGACTATGGCTACACCTTC.

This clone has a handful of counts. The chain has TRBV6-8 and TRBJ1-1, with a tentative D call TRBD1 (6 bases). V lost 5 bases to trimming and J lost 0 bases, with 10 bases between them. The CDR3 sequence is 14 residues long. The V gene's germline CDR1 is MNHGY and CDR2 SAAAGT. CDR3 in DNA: TGTGCCAGCAGTGAGCGGGACATGAACACTGAAGCTTTCTTT. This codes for CASSERDMNTEAFF.

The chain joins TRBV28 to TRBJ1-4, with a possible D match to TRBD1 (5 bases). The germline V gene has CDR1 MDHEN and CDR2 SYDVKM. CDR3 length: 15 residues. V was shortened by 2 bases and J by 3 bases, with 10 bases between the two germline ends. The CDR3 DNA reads TGTGCCAGCAGTTTACGGGGGTGGGCTAATGAAAAACTGTTTTTT. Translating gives CASSLRGWANEKLFF.

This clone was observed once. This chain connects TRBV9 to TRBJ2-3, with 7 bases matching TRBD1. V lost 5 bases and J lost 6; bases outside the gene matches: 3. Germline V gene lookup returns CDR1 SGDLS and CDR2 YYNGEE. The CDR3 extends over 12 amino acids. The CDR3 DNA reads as TGTGCCAGCAGTGAACAGGGGGATACGCAGTATTTT. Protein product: CASSEQGDTQYF.

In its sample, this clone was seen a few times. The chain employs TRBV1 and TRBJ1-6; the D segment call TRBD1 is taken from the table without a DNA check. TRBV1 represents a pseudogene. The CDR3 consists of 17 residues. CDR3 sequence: CASSQDPPGQGRSPLHF. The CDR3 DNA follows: TGCGCCAGCAGCCAAGATCCTCCGGGACAGGGCAGATCACCCCTCCACTTT.

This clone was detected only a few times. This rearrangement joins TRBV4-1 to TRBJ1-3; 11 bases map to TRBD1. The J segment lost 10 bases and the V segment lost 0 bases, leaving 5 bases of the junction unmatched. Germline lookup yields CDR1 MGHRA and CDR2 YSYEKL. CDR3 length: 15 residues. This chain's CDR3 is CASSQEGQGESTIYF. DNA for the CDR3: TGCGCCAGCAGCCAAGAGGGACAGGGGGAGTCAACCATATATTTT.

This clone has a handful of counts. The CDR3 DNA follows: TGTGCCATCAGTGAGTCAACACGTCATAATGAAAAACTGTTTTTT. Encoded protein: CAISESTRHNEKLFF. This chain links TRBV10-3 with TRBJ1-4; D remains unclear. This CDR3 has 15 amino acids. CDR1 and CDR2 (germline): ENHRY, SYGVKD. Trimming took 0 bases from V and 4 from J, leaving 9 bases between them.

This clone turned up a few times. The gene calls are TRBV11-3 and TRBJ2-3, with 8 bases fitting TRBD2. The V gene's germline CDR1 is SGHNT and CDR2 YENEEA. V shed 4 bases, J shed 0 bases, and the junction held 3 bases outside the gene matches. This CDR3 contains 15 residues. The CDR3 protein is CASSSASGSTDTQYF. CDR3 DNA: TGTGCCAGCAGCTCCGCTAGCGGGAGCACAGATACGCAGTATTTT.

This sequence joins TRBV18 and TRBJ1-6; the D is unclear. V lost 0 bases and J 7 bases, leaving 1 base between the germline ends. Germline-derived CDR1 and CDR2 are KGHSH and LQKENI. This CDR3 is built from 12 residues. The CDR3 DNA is TGTGCCAGCTCACCACCGAATTCACCCCTCCACTTT. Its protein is CASSPPNSPLHF.

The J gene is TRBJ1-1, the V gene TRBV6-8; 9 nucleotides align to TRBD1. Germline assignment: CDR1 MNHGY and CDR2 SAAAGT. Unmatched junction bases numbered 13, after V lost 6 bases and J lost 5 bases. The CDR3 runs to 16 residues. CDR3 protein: CASSEGTGLSRTEAFF. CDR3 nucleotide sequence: TGTGCCAGCAGCGAGGGGACAGGGCTCTCGAGGACTGAAGCTTTCTTT.

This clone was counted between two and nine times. The CDR3 sequence: CASSLVAGMNTEAFF. For the CDR3, the DNA is TGTGCCAGCAGCTTAGTAGCAGGGATGAACACTGAAGCTTTCTTT. The chain carries TRBV11-3 and TRBJ1-1; perhaps TRBD1 as D (5 bases). CDR3 length: 15 amino acids. Trimming pared 1 base from V and 0 bases from J, leaving 9 bases between. From germline, CDR1 is SGHNT and CDR2 YENEEA.

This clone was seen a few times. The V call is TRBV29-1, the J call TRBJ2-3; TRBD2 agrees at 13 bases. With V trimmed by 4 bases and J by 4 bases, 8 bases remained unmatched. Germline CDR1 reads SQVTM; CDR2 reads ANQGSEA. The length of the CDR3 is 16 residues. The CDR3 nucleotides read TGCAGCGTTGGAGGACTAGCGGGAGTTAATTCAGATACGCAGTATTTT. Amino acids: CSVGGLAGVNSDTQYF.